Reported below is one T cell receptor (beta chain). Antigen unknown. The cDNA for TCR beta came from 5'RACE template switching with UMIs. No DNA is given; TCRdb re-called the 5' RACE reads and lists each CDR3 protein once. This sample contains roughly 390,000 distinct CDR3 sequences. The data originate from a study of T cells expressing NK-cell markers. Turning to the study itself: Sequencing of TCR beta repertoires drew on sorted CD3+CD56+NKG2C+, CD3+CD56+NKG2C- and CD3+CD56-NKG2C+ T cells.

The CDR3 extends over 12 amino acids. Germline V gives CDR1 SGHNT, CDR2 YYREEE (reference sequence). General study results and limits: Six of the donors carried dominant NKG2C+ clonotypes that took up about 1.0-7.0% of their CD8+ T cells. Several donors likewise had their CD3+CD56-NKG2C+ fraction led by these clonotypes.

Sequencing was done on a sample of blood T cells: a sorted CD56 or NKG2C T cell subset, CD4+ or CD8+ T cells, or bulk PBMC T cells (not recorded which). The sequence was collected from a man aged 18 to 70 in good health. The V gene is TRBV5-4, the J gene TRBJ2-7. This CDR3 reads CASSLVGKKQYF. The variable domain in full, completed from reference TRBV5-4 and TRBJ2-7, reads ETGVTQSPTHLIKTRGQQVTLRCSSQSGHNTVSWYQQALGQGPQFIFQYYREEENGRGNFPPRFSGLQFPNYSSELNVNALELDDSALYLCASSLVGKKQYFGPGTRLTVT.